This TCR beta chain was identified during a study of shared clonotypes between healthy human individuals. In the study overall: Three plates were used per donor for CD4 naive, three for CD4 memory, two for CD8 naive and one for CD8 memory. Study observations and caveats: Estimated richness values were generally larger in naive subsets than in memory subsets. In this cohort, only blood was sampled, and tissue repertoires likely differ.

CD4+ cells were split into CD45RA+ naive and CD45RA-negative memory subsets. Note on this clone: Antigen unknown.

Looked up from germline, CDR1 is SGHTA and CDR2 is FQGNSA. V was pared by 5 bases and J by 2 bases, with 23 bases between. The CDR3 is 18 amino acids. Produced via immunoSEQ multiplex PCR; TCRdb's table is partial and in-frame only. The sample consists of approximately 1.5 million clones, 98% of them appearing once. The receptor was derived from a man aged 25 to 40 in good health. The sequencing sample was made of naive CD4+ T cells sorted from blood. Subset: CD45RA+ positively selected. The V and J genes are TRBV7-2 and TRBJ2-3, with TRBD2 as a possible D gene (6 bases). In nucleotides, the CDR3 is TGTGCCAGCAGCCAGCGGAGGAGGGGCACCTTCTCCACAGATACGCAGTATTTT. Encoded protein: CASSQRRRGTFSTDTQYF.